The clone carrying this TCR beta chain showed up many times. Next came a second PCR, run for roughly 6 to 11 cycles, which used a sample-barcoded 5' primer along with a J-beta primer mix. TCRdb independently ran MiXCR on the 5' RACE reads; one entry per CDR3 protein. The profile shows hundreds of thousands of distinct CDR3 sequences, 25% to 35% of them singletons. This sample was included in a study of blood T cells in healthy people across ages. The V segment lost 10 bases and the J segment 4 bases; nucleotides outside the gene matches: 2. Germline CDR1 reads ENHRY; CDR2 reads SYGVKD. This CDR3 spans 12 amino acids.

V and J are TRBV10-3 and TRBJ2-7; the match to TRBD2 covers 12 bases. The sample taken for sequencing was blood. The sequence was collected from a woman of 80 years or more in good health. The CDR3 DNA is TGTGCCACTAGCGGGGGGGCTTACGAGCAGTACTTC. It codes for CATSGGAYEQYF.